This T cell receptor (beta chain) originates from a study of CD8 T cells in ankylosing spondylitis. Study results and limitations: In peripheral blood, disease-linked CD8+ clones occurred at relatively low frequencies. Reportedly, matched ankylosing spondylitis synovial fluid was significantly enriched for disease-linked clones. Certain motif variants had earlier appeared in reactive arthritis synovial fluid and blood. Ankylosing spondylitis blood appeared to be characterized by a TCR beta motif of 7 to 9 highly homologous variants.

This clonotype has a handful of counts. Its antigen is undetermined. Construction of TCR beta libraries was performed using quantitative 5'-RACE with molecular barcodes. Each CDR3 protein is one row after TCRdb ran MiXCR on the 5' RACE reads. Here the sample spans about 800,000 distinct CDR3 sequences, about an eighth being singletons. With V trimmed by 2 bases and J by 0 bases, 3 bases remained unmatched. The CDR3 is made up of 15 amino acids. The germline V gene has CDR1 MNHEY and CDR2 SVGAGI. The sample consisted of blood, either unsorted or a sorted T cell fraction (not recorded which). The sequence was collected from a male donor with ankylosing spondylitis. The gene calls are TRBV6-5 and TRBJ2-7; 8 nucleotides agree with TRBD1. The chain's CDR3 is CASSYGTGYSYEQYF. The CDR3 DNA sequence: TGTGCCAGCAGTTACGGGACAGGCTACTCCTACGAGCAGTACTTC.